This TCR beta chain was identified in a study of T-cell memory formation after mild COVID-19. The overall study: Largely, TCR clusters stayed within a single donor.

Notes on the study in general: Pre-infection memory already had some responding clones, implying cross-reactive memory joined.

5'RACE, which relied on constant-segment primers, yielded TCR alpha and TCR beta cDNA libraries carrying sample barcodes and UMIs. TCRdb redid the calling of the 5' RACE reads with MiXCR, one entry per CDR3 protein. The repertoire holds around 250,000 distinct CDR3 sequences, with less than 20% as singletons. About this clonotype itself: Its antigen is not known.

Germline V gene sequence: CDR1 SNHLY, CDR2 FYNNEI. V gave up 6 bases and J gave up 4 bases; unmatched junction bases: 13. The CDR3 spans 16 residues. The TCR sequence derives from an adult woman who had mild COVID-19 (a few samples of this study predate the infection). Cell type and time point are not known. Sequencing used PBMCs or a T cell subset sorted from them (not recorded which). This sequence joins TRBV2 and TRBJ1-2; TRBD1 matches 8 bases. CDR3 DNA sequence: TGTGCCAGCAGCAAAAACCCTGGACAGGGAGGCTATGGCTACACCTTC. It encodes CASSKNPGQGGYGYTF.